This T cell receptor beta chain was found in a study of vaccination and CD4 T cells after COVID-19 (dated by TCRdb to the early 2020s). In the study overall: SARS-CoV-2 positivity had been established in the convalescent patients by nasal swab PCR, and mild disease was recorded in some 10 of these patients and severe disease in one. Overlapping spike peptide pools from SARS-CoV-2 and from the common cold coronaviruses HCoV-NL63, HCoV-OC43 and HCoV-229E were used as culture stimuli. Participants received two doses of either the Pfizer-BioNTech BNT162b2 vaccine (n=8) or the Moderna mRNA-1273 vaccine (n=2). As controls, cultures received a CEFX viral epitope pool (the positive control), an HIV-1 Nef peptide pool (the negative control), or no peptide at all. Post-vaccine blood samples were collected a median of around 2.5 months after the second vaccine dose, ranging from about 13 to 250 days. In nine to eleven COVID-19 convalescent patients and a handful of infection-naive healthy vaccine recipients, researchers compared the spike-specific CD4+ TCR repertoire from before mRNA vaccination with the repertoire from after. Post-COVID blood samples from convalescent patients were collected a median of roughly 100 days after diagnosis, with a range of 35 to 161 days. In the convalescent cohort there were six males and four females, among whom were two Hispanic individuals, seven Caucasians, two Asians and one multiracial person.

Broad study findings and their caveats: In convalescent patients, a median around 90% of post-vaccine SARS-CoV-2-reactive clones were detected only after vaccination, suggesting vaccine-specific priming. Of the vaccine-specific clones found in convalescent patients, nearly all (304 of 307) were mono-reactive for SARS-CoV-2 spike instead of being cross-reactive with common cold coronaviruses. The study included relatively few convalescent patients and did not analyze early timepoints after natural infection. The median count of SARS-CoV-2-reactive clonotypes went up from 20 to 25 after infection to a few dozen after vaccination, although the change was not significant.

The library was generated by PCR. DNA from cultured CD4+ T cells underwent TCR sequencing with the Oncomine TCR Beta short-read assay at the Johns Hopkins FTIC core. The QIAamp micro DNA kit was used to extract genomic DNA from the cultured CD4+ T cells. The Oncomine TCR Beta libraries from cultured CD4+ T cells were pooled using unique dual indexes and then sequenced on an Illumina iSeq 100. The paper's data handling went like this. Non-productive sequences were filtered out, and CDR3s that did not start with C, did not end with F or W, or were shorter than 7 amino acids were discarded. Antigen-specific clonotypes were identified with the MANAFEST web application by comparing peptide-stimulated wells with reference and other culture wells. Positive clones required FDR below 0.05, an odds ratio above 5, and productive frequency above 0.1% in at least two of three replicate wells. A clonotype was classed as cross-reactive if the clonotype showed significant expansion both in SARS-CoV-2 spike wells and in at least one common cold coronavirus spike condition. Similarity between CDR3 sequences was evaluated in R version 3.6.1 using Levenshtein distances (stringdist) and unrooted phylogenetic trees (ape). TCRdb took the public reads, trimmed them with fastp at Q25, ran MiXCR for clone calling and kept in-frame beta chains. Each CDR3 protein appears once, grouped with its most common genes and DNA. These V and J calls rely on TCRdb rather than the paper's analysis. The sample records 17,000 or so distinct CDR3 sequences, 43% of which are singletons. The top ten hold approximately 5.3% of the sample.

The V end gives up 5 bases and the J end 8 bases, leaving 7 bases in the junction not matched to a gene. The CDR3 spans 14 residues, from the cysteine through the phenylalanine. Only CDR3 DNA remains: 42 bases, in frame from the first base. The germline V gene (reference sequence) sets CDR1 to DFQATT and CDR2 to SNEGSKA. The treatment or condition label of this sample denotes: approximately nine-day PBMC culture with coronavirus spike peptide pools or control peptides (ViraFEST assay). The ViraFEST assay was used in the study, in which antigen-specific T cells were expanded with peptide pools and expanded clonotypes were subsequently identified by TCR sequencing. The convalescent patients' positive SARS-CoV-2 PCR tests fell between March and December 2020, which was before the Alpha, Beta and Delta variants emerged in the United States. PBMCs were cultured at 1.5 million to 2.5 million per well in IMDM supplemented with approximately 5.4% human AB serum and roughly 10 IU/ml IL-2, with 9.5 to 10 ug/ml peptide pools added. On days 3 and 7, half of the culture medium was replaced with fresh IL-2-containing medium. After around 11 days of culture, CD4+ T cells were isolated by negative selection using the EasySep CD4+ T cell isolation kit. Ficoll-Paque Plus gradient centrifugation was used to isolate PBMCs from whole blood, and the isolated PBMCs were then either used fresh or cryopreserved at -140C. Culture conditions were generally each tested in triplicate wells.

This clonotype was seen a handful of times. Its binding antigen is unknown. Per-nucleotide qualities are absent, and no much larger clonotype sits a single base away. Here the chain combines TRBV20-1 and TRBJ1-6; the central 9 bases match TRBD1. The receptor was derived from a human donor who had recovered from COVID-19. Material: CD4+ T cells from blood, cultured in vitro, obtained before SARS-CoV-2 vaccination. The CDR3 corresponds to CSASQGAYDSPLHF. The DNA reads TGCAGTGCTTCACAGGGGGCGTACGATTCACCCCTCCACTTT.